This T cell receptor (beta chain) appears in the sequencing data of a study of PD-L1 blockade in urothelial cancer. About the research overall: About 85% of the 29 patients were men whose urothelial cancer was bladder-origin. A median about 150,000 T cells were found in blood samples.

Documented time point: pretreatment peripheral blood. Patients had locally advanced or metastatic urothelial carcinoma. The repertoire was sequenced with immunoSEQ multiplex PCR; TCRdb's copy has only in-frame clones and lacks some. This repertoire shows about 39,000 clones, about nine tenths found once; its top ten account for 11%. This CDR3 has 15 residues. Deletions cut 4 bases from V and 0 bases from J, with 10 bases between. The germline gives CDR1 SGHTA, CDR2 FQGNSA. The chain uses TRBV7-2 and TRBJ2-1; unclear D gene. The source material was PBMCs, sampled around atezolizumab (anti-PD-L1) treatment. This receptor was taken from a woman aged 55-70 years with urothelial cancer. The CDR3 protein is CASSSTYGSYNEQFF. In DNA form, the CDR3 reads TGTGCCAGCAGCTCCACTTATGGCTCCTACAATGAGCAGTTCTTC. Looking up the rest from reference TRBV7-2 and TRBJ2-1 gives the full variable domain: GAGVSQSPSNKVTEKGKDVELRCDPISGHTALYWYRQSLGQGLEFLIYFQGNSAPDKSGLPSDRFSAERTGGSVSTLTIQRTQQEDSAVYLCASSSTYGSYNEQFFGPGTRLTVL.